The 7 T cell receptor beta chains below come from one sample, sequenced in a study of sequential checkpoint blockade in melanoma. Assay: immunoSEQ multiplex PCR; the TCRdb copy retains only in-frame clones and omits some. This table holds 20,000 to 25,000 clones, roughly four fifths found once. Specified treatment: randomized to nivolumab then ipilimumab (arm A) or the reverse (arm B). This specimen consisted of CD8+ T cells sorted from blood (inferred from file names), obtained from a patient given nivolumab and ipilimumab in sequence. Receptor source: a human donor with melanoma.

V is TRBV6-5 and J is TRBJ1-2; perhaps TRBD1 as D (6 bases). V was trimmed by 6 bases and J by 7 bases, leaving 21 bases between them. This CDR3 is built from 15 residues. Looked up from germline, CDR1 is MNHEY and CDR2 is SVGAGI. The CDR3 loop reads CASRHGGATISGYTF. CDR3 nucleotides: TGTGCCAGCAGGCACGGGGGGGCCACCATAAGTGGCTACACCTTC.

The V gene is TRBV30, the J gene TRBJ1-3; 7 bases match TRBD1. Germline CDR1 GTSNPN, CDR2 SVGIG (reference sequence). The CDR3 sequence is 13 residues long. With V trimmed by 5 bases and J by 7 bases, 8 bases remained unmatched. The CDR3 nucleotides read TGTGCCTGGGACCCGACAGGGCGCAACACCATATATTTT. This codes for CAWDPTGRNTIYF.

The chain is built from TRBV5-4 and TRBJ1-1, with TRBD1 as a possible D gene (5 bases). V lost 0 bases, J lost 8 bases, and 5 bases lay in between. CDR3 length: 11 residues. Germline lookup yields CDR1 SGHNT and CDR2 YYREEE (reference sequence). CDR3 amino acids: CASSLEGEAFF. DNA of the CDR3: TGTGCCAGCAGCTTGGAGGGGGAAGCTTTCTTT.

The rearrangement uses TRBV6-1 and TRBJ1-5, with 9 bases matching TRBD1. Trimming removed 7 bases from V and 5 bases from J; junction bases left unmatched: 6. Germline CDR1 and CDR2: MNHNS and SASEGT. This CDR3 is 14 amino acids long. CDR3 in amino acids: CASILTGGDQPQHF. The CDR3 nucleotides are TGTGCCAGCATTTTAACAGGGGGCGATCAGCCCCAGCATTTT.

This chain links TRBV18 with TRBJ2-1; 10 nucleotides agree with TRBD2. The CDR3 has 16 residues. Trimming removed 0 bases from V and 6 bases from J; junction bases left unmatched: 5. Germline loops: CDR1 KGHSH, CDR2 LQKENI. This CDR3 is CASSPPSLAGVNEQFF. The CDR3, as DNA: TGTGCCAGCTCACCACCGTCTCTAGCGGGAGTCAATGAGCAGTTCTTC.

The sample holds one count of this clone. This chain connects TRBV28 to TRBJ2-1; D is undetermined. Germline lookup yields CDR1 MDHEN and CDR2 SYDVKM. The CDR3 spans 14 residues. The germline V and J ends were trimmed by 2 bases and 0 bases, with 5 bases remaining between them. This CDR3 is CASSLGASYNEQFF. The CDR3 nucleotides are TGTGCCAGCAGTTTAGGAGCCTCCTACAATGAGCAGTTCTTC. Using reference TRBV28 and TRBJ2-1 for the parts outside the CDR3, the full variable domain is DVKVTQSSRYLVKRTGEKVFLECVQDMDHENMFWYRQDPGLGLRLIYFSYDVKMKEKGDIPEGYSVSREKKERFSLILESASTNQTSMYLCASSLGASYNEQFFGPGTRLTVL.

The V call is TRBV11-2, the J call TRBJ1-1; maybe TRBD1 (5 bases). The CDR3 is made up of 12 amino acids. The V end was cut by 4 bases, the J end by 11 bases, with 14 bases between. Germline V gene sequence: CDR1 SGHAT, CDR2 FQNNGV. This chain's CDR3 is CASSYSGREAFF. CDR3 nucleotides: TGTGCCAGCAGCTATAGCGGCAGGGAGGCTTTCTTT. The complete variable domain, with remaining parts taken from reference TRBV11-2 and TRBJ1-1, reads EAGVAQSPRYKIIEKRQSVAFWCNPISGHATLYWYQQILGQGPKLLIQFQNNGVVDDSQLPKDRFSAERLKGVDSTLKIQPAKLEDSAVYLCASSYSGREAFFGQGTRLTVV.